The clone carrying this T cell receptor beta chain was found many times. This sample is part of a study of identical twins. With 5 bases clipped from V and 6 bases from J, the junction kept 9 bases outside the gene matches. This CDR3 spans 16 amino acids. Each CDR3 protein gets one entry after TCRdb re-called the 5' RACE reads with MiXCR. The top ten clones hold approximately 0.29% of a sample with around 1.7 million distinct CDR3 sequences, around 33% of them seen once. V and J are TRBV12-3 or TRBV12-4 and TRBJ2-1; TRBD2 matches at 11 bases. Sequencing used cord blood. The clonotype originates from a newborn girl in good health. In nucleotides, the CDR3 is TGTGCCAGCAGTATTAGCGGGAGGGGAACCGGCAATGAGCAGTTCTTC. It encodes CASSISGRGTGNEQFF.